Sequencing of this TCR beta chain was carried out in a study of cytotoxic CD8 clonotypes in ibrutinib-treated CLL. Across the whole study: Within the patient group, 11 were relapsed/refractory and approximately 15 treatment-naive, and about 17 were IGHV unmutated. About 25 partial and 2 complete responses; at median approximately 70 months, roughly 14 remitted, roughly 12 progressed.

Germline V lookup: CDR1 SGHDN, CDR2 FVKESK. V lost 5 bases and J lost 2; bases outside the gene matches: 5. This CDR3 spans 15 amino acids. Profiled with immunoSEQ multiplex PCR; TCRdb holds only in-frame clones, not every one. The table shows some 140,000 clones, with around four fifths occurring only once. Overall study results and limits: Baseline-level clonality went beyond age-matched healthy donors and moved in step with circulating CD8+ T-cell counts.

On this clone itself: What it binds is not known.

The material sequenced was PBMCs, taken after 24 months of ibrutinib treatment. This chain connects TRBV14 to TRBJ1-4, with TRBD1 matching over 7 bases. This receptor was obtained from a human donor with chronic lymphocytic leukemia. The CDR3 nucleotides read TGTGCCAGCAGCTCCGGGACAGAGACTAATGAAAAACTGTTTTTT. Translation gives CASSSGTETNEKLFF.